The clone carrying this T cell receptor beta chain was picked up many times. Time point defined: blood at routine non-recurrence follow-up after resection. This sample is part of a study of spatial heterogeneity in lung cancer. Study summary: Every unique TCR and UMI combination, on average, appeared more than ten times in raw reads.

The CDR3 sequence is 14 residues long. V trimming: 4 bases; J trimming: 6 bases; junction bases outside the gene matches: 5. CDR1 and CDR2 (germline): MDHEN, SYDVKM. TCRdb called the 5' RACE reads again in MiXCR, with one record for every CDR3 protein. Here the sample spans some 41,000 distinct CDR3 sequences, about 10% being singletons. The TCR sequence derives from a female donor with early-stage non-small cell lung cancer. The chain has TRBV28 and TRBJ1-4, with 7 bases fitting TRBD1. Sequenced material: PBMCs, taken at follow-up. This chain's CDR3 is CASSSTGADEKLFF. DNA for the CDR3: TGTGCCAGCAGTTCCACAGGGGCGGATGAAAAACTGTTTTTT. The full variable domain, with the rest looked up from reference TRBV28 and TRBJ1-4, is DVKVTQSSRYLVKRTGEKVFLECVQDMDHENMFWYRQDPGLGLRLIYFSYDVKMKEKGDIPEGYSVSREKKERFSLILESASTNQTSMYLCASSSTGADEKLFFGSGTQLSVL.